One and the same sample provided the 9 T cell receptor beta chains below, sequenced in a study of cytomegalovirus exposure and HLA in healthy donors. PCR was performed using 60 Vbeta and 13 Jbeta primers. Generated by immunoSEQ multiplex PCR, the TCRdb table keeps only in-frame clones and is missing some. The sample contains over 150,000 clones, around 64% of which appear only once. Material: PBMCs. The receptors were gathered from a woman between 25 and 40 years old in good health and CMV-seronegative.

V and J are TRBV27 and TRBJ1-1, with D tentatively TRBD1 (5 bases). The CDR3 runs 17 residues. Germline CDR1 is MNHEY and CDR2 is SMNVEV (reference sequence). V gave up 2 bases and J gave up 1 base, with 17 bases separating them. This chain's CDR3 is CASSLRWAGLGNTEAFF. In DNA, the CDR3 is TGTGCCAGCAGTTTAAGGTGGGCGGGGCTAGGGAACACTGAAGCTTTCTTT.

A few counts support this clone. The V gene is TRBV7-2, the J gene TRBJ1-5, with 9 bases lining up with TRBD1. The V and J ends lost 6 bases and 9 bases, in that order; junction bases with no gene match: 6. Germline V gives CDR1 SGHTA, CDR2 FQGNSA. The CDR3 spans 13 residues. CDR3 loop: CASSWDREGPQHF. In DNA form, the CDR3 reads TGTGCCAGCAGTTGGGACAGGGAAGGGCCCCAGCATTTT.

The V and J genes are TRBV6-5 and TRBJ1-2; a possible D gene is TRBD1 (5 bases). CDR1 and CDR2 (germline): MNHEY, SVGAGI. The V gene lost 4 bases and the J gene lost 5 bases, with 14 bases spanning the gap. The CDR3 covers 14 residues. CDR3 residues: CASSWGGSFYGYTF. Here the CDR3 DNA reads TGTGCCAGCAGTTGGGGCGGATCGTTTTATGGCTACACCTTC.

The table lists this clone with a few counts. The chain has TRBV28 and TRBJ2-7, with D unresolved. Germline CDR1 reads MDHEN; CDR2 reads SYDVKM. This CDR3 spans 12 amino acids. The V and J ends lost 3 bases and 3 bases respectively, with 6 bases between them. The CDR3 protein is CASSLQNYEQYF. CDR3 DNA: TGTGCCAGCAGTTTGCAGAACTACGAGCAGTACTTC.

The chain joins TRBV28 to TRBJ2-2, with 7 bases that match TRBD2. The CDR3 totals 17 residues. Per germline, CDR1 MDHEN and CDR2 SYDVKM. The V segment lost 3 bases and the J segment 0 bases; nucleotides outside the gene matches: 7. The CDR3 sequence is CASSFLRRGANTGELFF. The CDR3 DNA reads TGTGCCAGCAGTTTTCTTCGCCGGGGGGCGAACACCGGGGAGCTGTTTTTT.

The gene calls are TRBV6-6 and TRBJ2-5; tentatively, D is TRBD2 (6 bases). Germline CDR1 is MNHNY and CDR2 is SVGAGI (reference sequence). V was clipped by 9 bases and J by 3 bases, with 20 bases between them. CDR3 length: 15 amino acids. CDR3 loop: CASKLGGYEKETQYF. The CDR3 nucleotides read TGTGCCAGTAAACTTGGGGGGTACGAAAAAGAGACCCAGTACTTC.

The V call is TRBV19, the J call TRBJ2-7, with TRBD1 matching 8 bases. Per germline, CDR1 LNHDA and CDR2 SQIVND (reference sequence). This CDR3 is 15 amino acids long. J was trimmed by 3 bases and V by 1 base; bases with no gene match: 5. CDR3 in DNA: TGTGCCAGTAGTATAGTCTGGACAGGGATCTACGAGCAGTACTTC. Its protein product is CASSIVWTGIYEQYF.

This clone was seen only a few times. The V call is TRBV4-1, the J call TRBJ1-5, with D uncertain. The germline gives CDR1 MGHRA, CDR2 YSYEKL. The CDR3 loop spans 12 amino acids. Trimming left V 1 base short and J 6 bases short, with 4 bases between. The CDR3: CASSQGGQPQHF. CDR3 coding DNA: TGCGCCAGCAGCCAAGGAGGTCAGCCCCAGCATTTT.

The chain employs TRBV6-1 and TRBJ1-2; D uncertain. This CDR3 is 15 amino acids long. The V gene lost 1 base and the J gene lost 0 bases, with 9 bases spanning the gap. Germline loops: CDR1 MNHNS, CDR2 SASEGT. CDR3 sequence (DNA): TGTGCCAGCAGTGAAGGCGGTTTTTCTAACTATGGCTACACCTTC. This codes for CASSEGGFSNYGYTF.